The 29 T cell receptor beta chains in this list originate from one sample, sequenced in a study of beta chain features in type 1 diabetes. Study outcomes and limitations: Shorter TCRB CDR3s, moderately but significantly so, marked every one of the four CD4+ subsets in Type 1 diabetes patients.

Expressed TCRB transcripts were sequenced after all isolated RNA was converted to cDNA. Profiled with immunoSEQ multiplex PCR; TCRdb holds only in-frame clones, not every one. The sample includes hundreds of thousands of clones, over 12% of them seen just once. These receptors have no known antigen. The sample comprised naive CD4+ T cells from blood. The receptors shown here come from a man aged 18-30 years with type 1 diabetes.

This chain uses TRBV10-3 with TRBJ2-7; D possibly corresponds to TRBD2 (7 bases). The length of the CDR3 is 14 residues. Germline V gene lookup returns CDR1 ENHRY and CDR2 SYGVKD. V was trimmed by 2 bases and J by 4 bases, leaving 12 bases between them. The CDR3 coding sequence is TGTGCCATCAGTGAGGTCAGGGGAGGGTACGAGCAGTACTTC. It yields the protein CAISEVRGGYEQYF.

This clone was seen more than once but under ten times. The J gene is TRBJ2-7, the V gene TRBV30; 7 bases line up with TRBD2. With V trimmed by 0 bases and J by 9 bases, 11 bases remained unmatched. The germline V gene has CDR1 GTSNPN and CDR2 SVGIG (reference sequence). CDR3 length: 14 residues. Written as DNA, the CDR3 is TGTGCCTGGAGTGTACCTTCGCGGGGGACGGCGCAGTACTTC. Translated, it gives CAWSVPSRGTAQYF.

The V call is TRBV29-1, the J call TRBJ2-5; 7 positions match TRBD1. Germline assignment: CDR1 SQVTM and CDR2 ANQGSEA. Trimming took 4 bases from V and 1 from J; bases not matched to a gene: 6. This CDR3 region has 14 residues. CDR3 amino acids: CSVVHRGSQETQYF. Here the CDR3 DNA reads TGCAGCGTTGTTCACAGGGGAAGCCAAGAGACCCAGTACTTC.

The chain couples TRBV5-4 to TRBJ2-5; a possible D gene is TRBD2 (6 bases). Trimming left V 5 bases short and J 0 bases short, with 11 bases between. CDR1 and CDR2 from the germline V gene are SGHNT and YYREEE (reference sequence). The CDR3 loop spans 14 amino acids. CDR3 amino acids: CASSRAGYQETQYF. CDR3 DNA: TGTGCCAGCAGTCGGGCGGGGTACCAAGAGACCCAGTACTTC.

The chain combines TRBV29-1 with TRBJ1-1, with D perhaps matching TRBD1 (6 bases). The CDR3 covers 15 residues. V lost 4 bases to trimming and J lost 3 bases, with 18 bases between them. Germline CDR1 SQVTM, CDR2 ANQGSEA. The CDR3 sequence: CSVVVVGGWHTEAFF. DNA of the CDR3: TGCAGCGTTGTAGTAGTGGGGGGCTGGCACACTGAAGCTTTCTTT.

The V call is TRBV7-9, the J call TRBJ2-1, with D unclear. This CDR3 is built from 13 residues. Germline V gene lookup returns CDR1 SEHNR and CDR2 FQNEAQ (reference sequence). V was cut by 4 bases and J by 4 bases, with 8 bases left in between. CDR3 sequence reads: CASSSAWYNEQFF. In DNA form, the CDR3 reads TGTGCCAGCAGCTCCGCATGGTACAATGAGCAGTTCTTC.

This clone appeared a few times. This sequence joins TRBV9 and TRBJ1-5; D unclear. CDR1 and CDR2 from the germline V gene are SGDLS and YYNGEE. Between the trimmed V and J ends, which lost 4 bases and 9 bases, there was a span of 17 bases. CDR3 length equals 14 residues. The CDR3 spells CASSPGVTEGPQHF. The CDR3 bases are TGTGCCAGCAGCCCTGGAGTCACCGAAGGGCCCCAGCATTTT.

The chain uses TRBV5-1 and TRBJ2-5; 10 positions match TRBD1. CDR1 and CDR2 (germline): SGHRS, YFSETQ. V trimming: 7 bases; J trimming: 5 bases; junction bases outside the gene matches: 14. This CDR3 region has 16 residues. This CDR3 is CASSPMGQGTPETQYF. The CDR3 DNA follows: TGCGCCAGCTCACCTATGGGACAGGGGACTCCGGAGACCCAGTACTTC. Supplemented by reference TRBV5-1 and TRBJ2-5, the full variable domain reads KAGVTQTPRYLIKTRGQQVTLSCSPISGHRSVSWYQQTPGQGLQFLFEYFSETQRNKGNFPGRFSGRQFSNSRSEMNVSTLELGDSALYLCASSPMGQGTPETQYFGPGTRLLVL.

CDR3 nucleotides: TGTGCCAGCAGCTTAGTCTACCAAGAGACCCAGTACTTC. It yields the protein CASSLVYQETQYF. This chain uses TRBV7-2 with TRBJ2-5; no reliable D call. V lost 1 base, J lost 0 bases, and 3 bases lay in between. The CDR3 is made up of 13 amino acids. Germline CDR1 is SGHTA and CDR2 is FQGNSA. Variable domain in full (rest from reference TRBV7-2 and TRBJ2-5): GAGVSQSPSNKVTEKGKDVELRCDPISGHTALYWYRQSLGQGLEFLIYFQGNSAPDKSGLPSDRFSAERTGGSVSTLTIQRTQQEDSAVYLCASSLVYQETQYFGPGTRLLVL.

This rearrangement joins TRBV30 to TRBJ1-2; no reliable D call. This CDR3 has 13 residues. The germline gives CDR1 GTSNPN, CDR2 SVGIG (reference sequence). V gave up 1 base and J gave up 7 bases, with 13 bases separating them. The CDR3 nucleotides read TGTGCCTGGAGTGCACACCGGGAATCTGGCTACACCTTC. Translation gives CAWSAHRESGYTF.

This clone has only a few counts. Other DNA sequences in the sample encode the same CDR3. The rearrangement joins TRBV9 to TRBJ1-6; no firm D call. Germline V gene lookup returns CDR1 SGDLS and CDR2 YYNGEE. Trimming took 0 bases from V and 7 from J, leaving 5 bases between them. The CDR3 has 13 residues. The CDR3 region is CASSVVENSPLHF. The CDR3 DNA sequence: TGTGCCAGCAGCGTAGTTGAGAATTCACCCCTCCACTTT.

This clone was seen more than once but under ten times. The CDR3 loop is CASSFKQGGDSPLHF. In DNA form, the CDR3 reads TGTGCCAGCAGCTTTAAGCAGGGGGGTGATTCACCCCTCCACTTT. The V call is TRBV7-9, the J call TRBJ1-6; 7 bases line up with TRBD1. The germline CDR1 and CDR2 sequences are SEHNR and FQNEAQ (reference sequence). The ends lost 3 bases at V and 8 bases at J; junction bases unmatched: 7. There are 15 residues in the CDR3.

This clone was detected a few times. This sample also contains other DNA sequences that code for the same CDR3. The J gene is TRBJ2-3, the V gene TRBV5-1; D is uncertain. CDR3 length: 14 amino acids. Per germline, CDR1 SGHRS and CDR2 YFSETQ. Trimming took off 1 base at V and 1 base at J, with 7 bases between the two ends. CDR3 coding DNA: TGCGCCAGCAGCTTGAGAAGGGGCACAGATACGCAGTATTTT. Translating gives CASSLRRGTDTQYF.

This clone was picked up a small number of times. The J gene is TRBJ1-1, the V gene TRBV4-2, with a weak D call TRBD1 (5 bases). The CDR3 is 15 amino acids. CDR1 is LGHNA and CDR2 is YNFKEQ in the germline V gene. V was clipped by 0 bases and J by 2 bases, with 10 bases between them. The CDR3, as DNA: TGTGCCAGCAGCCAAGATCAGGGTGACAACACTGAAGCTTTCTTT. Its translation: CASSQDQGDNTEAFF.

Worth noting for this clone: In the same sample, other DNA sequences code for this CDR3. The CDR3 coding sequence is TGTGCCAGCAGCCCCGGGCTAGCGGGAGGCACAGATACGCAGTATTTT. Its protein is CASSPGLAGGTDTQYF. The genes are TRBV5-4 and TRBJ2-3; TRBD2 matches at 10 bases. The length of the CDR3 is 16 residues. V dropped 4 bases and J dropped 1; count of bases not matched to a gene: 6. Germline V CDR1 and CDR2: SGHNT, YYREEE (reference sequence).

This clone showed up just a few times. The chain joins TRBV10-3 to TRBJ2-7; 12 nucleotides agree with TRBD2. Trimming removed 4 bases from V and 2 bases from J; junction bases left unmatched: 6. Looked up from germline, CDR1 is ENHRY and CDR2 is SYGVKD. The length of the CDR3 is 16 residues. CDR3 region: CAISALTSGSTYEQYF. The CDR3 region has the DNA TGTGCCATCAGTGCGTTGACTAGCGGGAGTACCTACGAGCAGTACTTC.

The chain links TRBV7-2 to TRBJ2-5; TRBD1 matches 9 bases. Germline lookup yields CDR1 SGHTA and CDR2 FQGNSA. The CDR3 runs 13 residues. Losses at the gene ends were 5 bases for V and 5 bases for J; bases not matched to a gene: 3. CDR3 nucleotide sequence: TGTGCCAGCAGCCGGACAGGGGCCGAGACCCAGTACTTC. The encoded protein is CASSRTGAETQYF.

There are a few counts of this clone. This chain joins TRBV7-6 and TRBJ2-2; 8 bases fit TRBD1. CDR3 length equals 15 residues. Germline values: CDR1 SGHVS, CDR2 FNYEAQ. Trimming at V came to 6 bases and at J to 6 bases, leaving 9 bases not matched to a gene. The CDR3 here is CASRRDRGRSGELFF. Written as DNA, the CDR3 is TGTGCCAGCAGACGCGACAGGGGACGGTCCGGGGAGCTGTTTTTT.

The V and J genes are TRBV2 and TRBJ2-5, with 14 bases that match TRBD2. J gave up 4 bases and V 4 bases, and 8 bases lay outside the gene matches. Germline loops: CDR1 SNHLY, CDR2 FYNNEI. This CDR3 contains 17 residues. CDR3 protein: CASSGGTSGSAGETQYF. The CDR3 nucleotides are TGTGCCAGCAGTGGAGGGACTAGCGGGAGTGCGGGAGAGACCCAGTACTTC.

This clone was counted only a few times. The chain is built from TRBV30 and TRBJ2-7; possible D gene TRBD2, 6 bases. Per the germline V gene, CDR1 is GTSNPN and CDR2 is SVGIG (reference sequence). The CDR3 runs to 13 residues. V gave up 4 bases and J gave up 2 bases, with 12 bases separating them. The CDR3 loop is CAWKGTVAYEQYF. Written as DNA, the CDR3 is TGTGCCTGGAAGGGGACTGTAGCCTACGAGCAGTACTTC.

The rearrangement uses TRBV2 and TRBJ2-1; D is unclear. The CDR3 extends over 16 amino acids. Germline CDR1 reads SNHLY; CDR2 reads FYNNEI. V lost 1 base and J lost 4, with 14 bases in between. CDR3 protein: CASSEDKMMIYNEQFF. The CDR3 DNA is TGTGCCAGCAGTGAAGACAAGATGATGATATACAATGAGCAGTTCTTC.

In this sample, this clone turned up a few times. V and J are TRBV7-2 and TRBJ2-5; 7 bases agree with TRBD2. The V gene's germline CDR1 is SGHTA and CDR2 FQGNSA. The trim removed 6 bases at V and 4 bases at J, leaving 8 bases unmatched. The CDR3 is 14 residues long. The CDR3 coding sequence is TGTGCCAGCAGAGAGAGACTAGCAGCAGAGACCCAGTACTTC. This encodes CASRERLAAETQYF. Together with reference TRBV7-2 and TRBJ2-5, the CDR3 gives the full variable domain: GAGVSQSPSNKVTEKGKDVELRCDPISGHTALYWYRQSLGQGLEFLIYFQGNSAPDKSGLPSDRFSAERTGGSVSTLTIQRTQQEDSAVYLCASRERLAAETQYFGPGTRLLVL.

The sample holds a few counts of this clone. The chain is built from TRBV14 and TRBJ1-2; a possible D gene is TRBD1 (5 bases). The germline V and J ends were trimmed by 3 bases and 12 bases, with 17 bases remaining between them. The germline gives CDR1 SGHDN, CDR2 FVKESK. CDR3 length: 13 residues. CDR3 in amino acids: CASSHPGTIENTF. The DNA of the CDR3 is TGTGCCAGCAGCCACCCGGGGACCATCGAAAACACCTTC.

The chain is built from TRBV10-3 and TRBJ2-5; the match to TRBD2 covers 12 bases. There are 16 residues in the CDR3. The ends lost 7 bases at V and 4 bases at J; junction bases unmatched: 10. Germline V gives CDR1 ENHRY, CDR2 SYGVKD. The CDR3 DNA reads TGTGCCATCACCCAGAGACTAGCGGGGGTGGGAGAGACCCAGTACTTC. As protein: CAITQRLAGVGETQYF.

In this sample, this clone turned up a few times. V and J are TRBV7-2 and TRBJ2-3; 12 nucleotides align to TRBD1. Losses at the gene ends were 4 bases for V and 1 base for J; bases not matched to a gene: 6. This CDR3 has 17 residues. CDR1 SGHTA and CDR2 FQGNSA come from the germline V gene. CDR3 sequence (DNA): TGTGCCAGCAGCTCCGGGACAGGGGGCTTGGGCACAGATACGCAGTATTTT. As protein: CASSSGTGGLGTDTQYF.

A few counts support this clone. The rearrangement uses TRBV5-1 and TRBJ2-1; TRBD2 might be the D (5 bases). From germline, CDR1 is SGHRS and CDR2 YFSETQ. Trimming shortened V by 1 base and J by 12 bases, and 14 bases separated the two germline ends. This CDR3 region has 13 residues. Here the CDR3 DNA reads TGCGCCAGCAGCTTGACGGAGGCCTCTGGGCAGTTCTTC. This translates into CASSLTEASGQFF.

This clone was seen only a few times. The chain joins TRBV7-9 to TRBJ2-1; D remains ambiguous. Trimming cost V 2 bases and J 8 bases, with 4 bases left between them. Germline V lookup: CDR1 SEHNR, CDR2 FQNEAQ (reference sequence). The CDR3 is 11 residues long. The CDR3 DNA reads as TGTGCCAGCAGCTTAAGGCATGAGCAGTTCTTC. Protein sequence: CASSLRHEQFF. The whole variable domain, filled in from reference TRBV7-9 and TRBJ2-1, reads DTGVSQNPRHKITKRGQNVTFRCDPISEHNRLYWYRQTLGQGPEFLTYFQNEAQLEKSRLLSDRFSAERPKGSFSTLEIQRTEQGDSAMYLCASSLRHEQFFGPGTRLTVL.

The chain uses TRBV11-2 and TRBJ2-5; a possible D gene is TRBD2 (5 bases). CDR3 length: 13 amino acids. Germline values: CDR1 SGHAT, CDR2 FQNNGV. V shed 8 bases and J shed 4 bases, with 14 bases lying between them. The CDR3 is CASAGTGLETQYF. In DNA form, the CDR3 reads TGTGCCAGCGCGGGCACCGGCTTAGAGACCCAGTACTTC.

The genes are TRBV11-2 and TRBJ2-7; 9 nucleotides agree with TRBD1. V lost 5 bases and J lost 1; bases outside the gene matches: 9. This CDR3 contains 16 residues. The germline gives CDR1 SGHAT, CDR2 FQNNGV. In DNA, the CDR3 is TGTGCCAGCAGCAGAACGGGACAGGGATTTTCCTACGAGCAGTACTTC. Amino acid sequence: CASSRTGQGFSYEQYF.